This T cell receptor beta chain was recorded in a study of T-cell reconstitution after alpha-beta-depleted transplantation in children. Unique molecular identifiers were used in preparing the TCRbeta library. TCRdb processed the PCR reads anew with MiXCR; each CDR3 protein has one entry. The sample lists 490,000 or so distinct CDR3 sequences, around 13% occurring once. This clonotype has only a few counts. The V end lost 2 bases, the J end lost 15 bases, and 12 bases lay between the germline ends. The CDR3 extends over 11 amino acids. This chain connects TRBV12-3 or TRBV12-4 to TRBJ2-3; tentative D call: TRBD2 (6 bases). The specimen was PBMCs from the stem cell graft donor, collected from the stem cell graft. The receptor was isolated from a human donor who donated a stem cell graft to a child with combined immunodeficiency. CDR3 sequence: CASSLMGLHYF. CDR3 in DNA: TGTGCCAGCAGTTTAATGGGACTTCACTATTTT.